One and the same sample provided the 22 T cell receptor beta chains below, sequenced in a study of CD8 T cells in ankylosing spondylitis. One entry per CDR3 protein, called by TCRdb with MiXCR from the 5' RACE reads. The sample carries approximately 220,000 distinct CDR3 sequences, about a quarter recorded once. The sample was blood, either unsorted or a sorted T cell fraction (not recorded which). The source of these receptors is a male donor with ankylosing spondylitis or in good health (not recorded which).

This clonotype occurred a few times. The V call is TRBV5-1, the J call TRBJ2-2; 10 nucleotides align to TRBD1. V was clipped by 4 bases and J by 5 bases; unmatched bases: 5. Germline-derived CDR1 and CDR2 are SGHRS and YFSETQ. This CDR3 is 15 amino acids long. The CDR3 bases are TGCGCCAGCAGCCCCGGGACAGGGGTTACCGGGGAGCTGTTTTTT. Amino acid sequence: CASSPGTGVTGELFF.

In its sample, this clonotype was seen once. The V and J genes are TRBV6-6 and TRBJ2-7; D ambiguous. CDR3 size: 12 residues. The V end lost 6 bases, the J end lost 5 bases, and 11 bases lay between the germline ends. In germline, CDR1 is MNHNY, CDR2 SVGAGI (reference sequence). The CDR3 DNA sequence: TGTGCCAGCAGCCCCGCTGTTAACGAGCAGTACTTC. It translates to CASSPAVNEQYF.

This clonotype was detected ten times or more. J is TRBJ1-2 and V is TRBV5-1; D is unclear. Germline V gene data show CDR1 as SGHRS and CDR2 as YFSETQ. V lost 6 bases, J lost 4 bases, and 13 bases lay in between. The length of the CDR3 is 13 residues. CDR3 protein: CASTQDMGYGYTF. CDR3 DNA sequence: TGCGCCAGCACCCAAGACATGGGCTATGGCTACACCTTC. Full variable domain (rest looked up from reference TRBV5-1 and TRBJ1-2): KAGVTQTPRYLIKTRGQQVTLSCSPISGHRSVSWYQQTPGQGLQFLFEYFSETQRNKGNFPGRFSGRQFSNSRSEMNVSTLELGDSALYLCASTQDMGYGYTFGSGTRLTVV.

This chain joins TRBV12-3 or TRBV12-4 and TRBJ1-6; no clear D gene. The CDR3 contains 12 residues. Trimming removed 5 bases at V and 7 bases at J, with 6 bases between. CDR3 sequence: CASSPQNSPLHF. The CDR3 DNA reads as TGTGCCAGCAGTCCCCAGAATTCACCCCTCCACTTT.

This clonotype was counted ten times or more. V is TRBV7-3 and J is TRBJ2-3, with D possibly being TRBD1 or TRBD2 (5 bases each). From germline, CDR1 is SGHTA and CDR2 FQGTGA. CDR3 length: 17 residues. Trimming left V 1 base short and J 2 bases short, with 16 bases between. CDR3 sequence reads: CASSLRSGRGYTDTQYF. CDR3 DNA sequence: TGTGCCAGCAGCTTAAGATCGGGAAGGGGATACACAGATACGCAGTATTTT. The entire variable domain, with the rest obtained from reference TRBV7-3 and TRBJ2-3, is as follows: GAGVSQTPSNKVTEKGKYVELRCDPISGHTALYWYRQSLGQGPEFLIYFQGTGAADDSGLPNDRFFAVRPEGSVSTLKIQRTERGDSAVYLCASSLRSGRGYTDTQYFGPGTRLTVL.

The chain employs TRBV3-1 and TRBJ2-1; the D is unclear. V was cut by 4 bases and J by 6 bases, with 10 bases left in between. The germline V gene has CDR1 LGHDT and CDR2 YNNKEL (reference sequence). The CDR3 covers 13 residues. CDR3 bases: TGTGCCAGCAGCCCTCGAGCTGTCAATGAGCAGTTCTTC. It translates to CASSPRAVNEQFF.

This clonotype was detected ten times or more. Written as DNA, the CDR3 is TGTGCCAGCAGCCACCGGGACCATAAGGCAGATACGCAGTATTTT. This sequence encodes CASSHRDHKADTQYF. V and J are TRBV7-8 and TRBJ2-3; possibly TRBD1 or TRBD2 for D (5 bases each). V was clipped by 5 bases and J by 4 bases, with 16 bases between them. The germline V gene has CDR1 SGHVS and CDR2 FQNEAQ. The CDR3 spans 15 residues. The whole variable domain, remainder taken from reference TRBV7-8 and TRBJ2-3, is GAGVSQSPRYKVAKRGQDVALRCDPISGHVSLFWYQQALGQGPEFLTYFQNEAQLDKSGLPSDRFFAERPEGSVSTLKIQRTQQEDSAVYLCASSHRDHKADTQYFGPGTRLTVL.

The gene calls are TRBV20-1 and TRBJ2-1, with D perhaps TRBD1 (6 bases). In germline, CDR1 is DFQATT, CDR2 SNEGSKA (reference sequence). The V end lost 0 bases, the J end lost 8 bases, and 20 bases lay between the germline ends. The CDR3 has 16 residues. The CDR3 bases are TGCAGTGCTAGAGATCAGCTGGAGGTCTCAGGGGATGAGCAGTTCTTC. It is translated as CSARDQLEVSGDEQFF.

This clonotype has only a few counts. This chain joins TRBV5-1 and TRBJ2-7; TRBD1 agrees at 10 bases. The CDR3 extends over 16 amino acids. The germline V gene has CDR1 SGHRS and CDR2 YFSETQ. With 0 bases clipped from V and 2 bases from J, the junction kept 5 bases outside the gene matches. The CDR3 DNA reads as TGCGCCAGCAGCTTGGCCGCCGGGACAGGGGCCTACGAGCAGTACTTC. This gives the protein CASSLAAGTGAYEQYF.

In its sample, this clonotype was seen a few times. The chain recombines TRBV29-1 with TRBJ2-1, with TRBD1 matching over 8 bases. The CDR3 contains 11 residues. The V segment lost 6 bases and the J segment 9 bases; nucleotides outside the gene matches: 4. The germline V gene has CDR1 SQVTM and CDR2 ANQGSEA. The CDR3 DNA sequence: TGCAGCGTCGCACAGGGGGGTGAGCAGTTCTTC. Its protein product is CSVAQGGEQFF.

J is TRBJ2-3 and V is TRBV6-5, with 7 bases matching TRBD2. Germline loops: CDR1 MNHEY, CDR2 SVGAGI. The CDR3 is 13 residues long. J was trimmed by 6 bases and V by 4 bases; bases with no gene match: 4. The CDR3 here is CASSFGRKDTQYF. The CDR3 nucleotides are TGTGCCAGCAGTTTCGGGAGGAAGGATACGCAGTATTTT.

This clonotype showed up many times. The chain has TRBV3-1 and TRBJ2-3, with D maybe TRBD2 (6 bases). V lost 1 base and J 1 base, leaving 9 bases between the germline ends. The CDR3 runs to 15 residues. From germline, CDR1 is LGHDT and CDR2 YNNKEL (reference sequence). The CDR3 region has the DNA TGTGCCAGCAGCCAAGCGGGAGACCGCACAGATACGCAGTATTTT. This encodes CASSQAGDRTDTQYF.

This clonotype was counted ten times or more. The chain employs TRBV7-2 and TRBJ1-5; perhaps TRBD1 as D (6 bases). The germline CDR1 and CDR2 sequences are SGHTA and FQGNSA. There are 13 residues in the CDR3. Trimming removed 5 bases at V and 9 bases at J, with 14 bases between. In nucleotides, the CDR3 is TGTGCCAGCAGCCTAGTAAAGACAGGGCCCCAGCATTTT. It encodes CASSLVKTGPQHF.

V usage is TRBV11-2 and J usage is TRBJ2-1; D is uncertain. The CDR3 covers 15 residues. The V gene lost 3 bases and the J gene lost 5 bases, with 14 bases spanning the gap. CDR1 is SGHAT and CDR2 is FQNNGV in the germline V gene. CDR3 in amino acids: CASSLYPDGHNEQFF. CDR3 DNA: TGTGCCAGCAGCTTGTATCCGGACGGACACAATGAGCAGTTCTTC. Variable domain in full (rest from reference TRBV11-2 and TRBJ2-1): EAGVAQSPRYKIIEKRQSVAFWCNPISGHATLYWYQQILGQGPKLLIQFQNNGVVDDSQLPKDRFSAERLKGVDSTLKIQPAKLEDSAVYLCASSLYPDGHNEQFFGPGTRLTVL.

The sample holds many counts of this clonotype. This CDR3 is CSVEARSSGRPYEQYF. Written as DNA, the CDR3 is TGCAGCGTTGAAGCGCGGTCAAGCGGGAGACCCTACGAGCAGTACTTC. The V call is TRBV29-1, the J call TRBJ2-7, with TRBD2 identical over 8 bases. The CDR3 loop spans 16 amino acids. CDR1 is SQVTM, CDR2 ANQGSEA, per germline. The V segment lost 1 base and the J segment 2 bases; nucleotides outside the gene matches: 10.

V and J are TRBV6-1 and TRBJ2-7, with D possibly matching TRBD2 (6 bases). Trimming stripped 11 bases from V and 2 bases from J, with 19 bases between. Germline CDR1 MNHNS, CDR2 SASEGT. The CDR3 length is 14 residues. CDR3 in DNA: TGTGCCGTTGGGGGGACCTTCGCACCCTACGAGCAGTACTTC. Its translation: CAVGGTFAPYEQYF.

This clonotype has ten or more counts. The chain couples TRBV5-1 to TRBJ2-1, with D perhaps TRBD2 (5 bases). V shed 0 bases and J shed 2 bases, with 9 bases lying between them. Germline V gene lookup returns CDR1 SGHRS and CDR2 YFSETQ. The CDR3 consists of 15 residues. The CDR3 is CASSLGLAPYNEQFF. The CDR3 DNA is TGCGCCAGCAGCTTGGGGCTAGCTCCCTACAATGAGCAGTTCTTC.

This clonotype was observed a handful of times. The rearrangement joins TRBV29-1 to TRBJ2-5, with unresolved D. Trimming left V 3 bases short and J 5 bases short, with 13 bases between. Per germline, CDR1 SQVTM and CDR2 ANQGSEA. The CDR3 is 13 amino acids. The CDR3 loop is CSVDRAGRETQYF. CDR3 in DNA: TGCAGCGTTGACCGGGCCGGACGGGAGACCCAGTACTTC.

V and J are TRBV4-2 and TRBJ1-1; TRBD1 might be the D (5 bases). V was pared by 0 bases and J by 0 bases, with 14 bases between. Germline lookup yields CDR1 LGHNA and CDR2 YNFKEQ. This CDR3 has 17 amino acids. CDR3 nucleotide sequence: TGTGCCAGCAGCCAAGACACGCAGGGACGCATGAACACTGAAGCTTTCTTT. It is translated as CASSQDTQGRMNTEAFF.

This clonotype was observed once. CDR3 amino acids: CSVERLDGGSDTQYF. Here the CDR3 DNA reads TGCAGCGTTGAAAGGCTTGACGGGGGATCAGATACGCAGTATTTT. The chain has TRBV29-1 and TRBJ2-3; a weak D match, TRBD2 (6 bases). The CDR3 loop spans 15 amino acids. CDR1 and CDR2 (germline): SQVTM, ANQGSEA. The V end lost 2 bases, the J end lost 4 bases, and 16 bases lay between the germline ends.

The genes are TRBV20-1 and TRBJ2-7; 8 nucleotides align to TRBD2. This CDR3 comprises 14 residues. Losses at the gene ends were 1 base for V and 3 bases for J; bases not matched to a gene: 5. Per germline, CDR1 DFQATT and CDR2 SNEGSKA (reference sequence). The CDR3: CSARGQREFYEQYF. CDR3 DNA: TGCAGTGCTAGAGGCCAGCGGGAGTTCTACGAGCAGTACTTC.

The chain joins TRBV7-9 to TRBJ1-2; D is undetermined. Per germline, CDR1 SEHNR and CDR2 FQNEAQ (reference sequence). The CDR3 is 13 residues long. V was trimmed by 4 bases and J by 7 bases, leaving 13 bases between them. The CDR3 sequence: CASSSPPFGGYTF. In DNA form, the CDR3 reads TGTGCCAGCAGCTCGCCCCCCTTTGGTGGCTACACCTTC. Full variable domain (rest looked up from reference TRBV7-9 and TRBJ1-2): DTGVSQNPRHKITKRGQNVTFRCDPISEHNRLYWYRQTLGQGPEFLTYFQNEAQLEKSRLLSDRFSAERPKGSFSTLEIQRTEQGDSAMYLCASSSPPFGGYTFGSGTRLTVV.